The subject of this entry is one TCR beta chain. Its recognized antigen is unknown. One base away there is no much larger clone; base qualities are not given. The CDR3 regions of human TCRbeta chains were subjected to immunosequencing. The original pipeline was this. TCRs in the repertoires were compared against a reference library of SARS-CoV-2-specific TCRs that had been generated with the MIRA antigen-specificity platform. Breadth meant the fraction of unique TCRs that were SARS-CoV-2-associated, whereas depth meant the fraction of total T cells that were SARS-CoV-2-associated. Using the MIRA data, every spike-specific TCR was mapped to the spike region that the TCR reacted to and assigned to either a CD4 or a CD8 class. Log10-transformed breadth and depth values were compared by one-way ANOVA with Sidak's multiple comparisons tests. The clones in this table, taken by TCRdb from immuneACCESS, are in-frame only. Not every clone is retained; where verified, under half of the shortfall comes from an unresolved V gene, and the cause of the rest is unknown. From that table come the V and J calls and clone size; the DNA was used to work out D and trimming. The sample data list some 140,000 clones, and 80% to 90% of these were observed just once. The top ten clones comprise 8% to 10% of the sample.

The time point tag for this specimen amounts to: about 28 days (+/-7) after the second vaccine dose. AZD1222 recipients given second doses at about 4 weeks or at about 12 weeks were pooled, since spike-specific TCR depth and breadth were not found to differ between the two schedules. Samples from vaccinated people were obtained from the UK trials COV001 and COV002, which included a single-blind randomized controlled phase 2/3 trial of AZD1222 (ChAdOx1 nCoV-19) in healthy adults. For TCRbeta chain sequencing, PBMC samples from trial participants were taken at day 0 and at day 28 after the second dose. The data belong to a study of T cell responses to AZD1222 COVID-19 vaccine (dated by TCRdb to the early 2020s). Regarding the complete study: A total of about 230 trial participants underwent TCR sequencing, of whom some 210 received two doses of AZD1222 and some 26 received two doses of the MenACWY control vaccine. Trial participants were enrolled by age into 18-55, 56-69 and 70-plus year subgroups, with 148, 28 and 57 TCR-sequenced participants respectively. Study-level results and caveats: Vaccine-associated CD4 TCRs spanned the whole spike protein, with dominant responses in regions 160-218 and 743-854. A significant rise in spike-specific TCR breadth and depth was observed after two AZD1222 doses relative to day 0 and relative to MenACWY recipients. Participants were mostly white British, with more females than males. The authors suggested clonal diversity may have been underestimated. Epitopes outside the regions mutated in the B.1.351 and B.1.1.7 variants were reportedly recognized by nearly half of the unique spike-specific TCRs. Conclusions about previously exposed vaccinees are limited, since just six AZD1222 recipients were seropositive for SARS-CoV-2 at baseline. In the small 56-69-year group, the increase in depth fell short of significance, most likely because of low power. Because no day 14 peak-response samples were available, the repertoires could be characterized only after the peak T cell response.

V is pared back by 4 bases and J by 5 bases, with 10 bases lying between the germline termini. Measured from the cysteine to the phenylalanine, the CDR3 is 14 residues long. Kept here is only the CDR3 DNA, which spans 42 bases and is read in frame from base 1. From a lookup of the germline V gene, CDR1 and CDR2 are KGHDR and SFDVKD. The sequenced sample was peripheral blood, obtained 28 days after the second AZD1222 dose. The sequence came from an adult who received the AZD1222 COVID-19 vaccine. The chain is assembled from TRBV24-1 and TRBJ1-4; tentative D gene TRBD1, with 5 bases matching. The sequenced DNA is TGTGCCACCAGTGAGGGGGGTGCGAATGAAAAACTGTTTTTT. It is translated as CATSEGGANEKLFF.